This T cell receptor (beta chain) came from a study of T cells in Graves' hyperthyroidism and ophthalmopathy. With respect to this clonotype: Its antigen is undetermined.

Study results and caveats: Ophthalmopathy and stable hyperthyroidism were separated by a 13 V-J model.

V lost 5 bases and J lost 6, with 20 bases in between. Germline CDR1 is LNHDA and CDR2 is SQIVND (reference sequence). The CDR3 runs 16 residues. Clinical symptoms, serum thyroxine, TRAb, thyroid ultrasound and orbital computed tomography established diagnosis. PBMCs were sourced from about 10 ml fresh peripheral blood. TCR beta CDR3 regions were amplified from RNA. The HTBI set primed first-round TCR CDR3 RT-PCR. TCRdb passed the multiplex PCR reads through MiXCR, listing each CDR3 protein once. Found here are 750,000 to 950,000 distinct CDR3 sequences, roughly 40% of them singletons; the top ten hold around 10%.

The receptor was derived from a man between 18 and 29 years old with Graves' hyperthyroidism. This sequence joins TRBV19 and TRBJ1-5, with D possibly matching TRBD1 (6 bases). Specimen: blood. CDR3 in amino acids: CASSLLGTRGPQPQHF. The CDR3 region has the DNA TGTGCCAGTAGTCTATTAGGGACCCGGGGGCCTCAGCCCCAGCATTTT.